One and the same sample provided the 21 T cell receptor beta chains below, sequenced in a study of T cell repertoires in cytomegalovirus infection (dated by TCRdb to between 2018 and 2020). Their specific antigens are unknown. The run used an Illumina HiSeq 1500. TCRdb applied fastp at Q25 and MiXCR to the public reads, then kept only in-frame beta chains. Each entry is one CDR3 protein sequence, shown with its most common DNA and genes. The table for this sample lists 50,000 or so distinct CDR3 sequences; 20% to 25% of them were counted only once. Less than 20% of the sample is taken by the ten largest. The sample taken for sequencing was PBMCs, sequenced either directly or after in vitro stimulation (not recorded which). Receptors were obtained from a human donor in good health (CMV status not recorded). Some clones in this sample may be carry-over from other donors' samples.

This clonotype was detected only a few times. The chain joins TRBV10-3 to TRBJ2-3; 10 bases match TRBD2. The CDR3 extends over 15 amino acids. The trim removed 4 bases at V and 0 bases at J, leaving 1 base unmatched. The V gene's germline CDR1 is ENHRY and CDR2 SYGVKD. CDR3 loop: CAISGTSGSTDTQYF. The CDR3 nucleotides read TGTGCCATCAGTGGGACTAGCGGTAGCACAGATACGCAGTATTTT.

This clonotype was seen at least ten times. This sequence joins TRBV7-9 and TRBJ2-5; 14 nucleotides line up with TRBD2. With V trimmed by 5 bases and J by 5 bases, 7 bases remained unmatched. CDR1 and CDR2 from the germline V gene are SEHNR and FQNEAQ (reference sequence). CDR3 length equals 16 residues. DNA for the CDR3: TGTGCCAGCAGCACGGGACTAGCGGGAGTTCGGGAGACCCAGTACTTC. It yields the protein CASSTGLAGVRETQYF.

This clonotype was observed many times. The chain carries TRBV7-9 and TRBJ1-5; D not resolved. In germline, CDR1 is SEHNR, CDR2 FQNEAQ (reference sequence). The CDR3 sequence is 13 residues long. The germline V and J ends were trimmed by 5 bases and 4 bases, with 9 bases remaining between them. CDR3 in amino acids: CASSPGRNQPQHF. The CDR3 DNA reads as TGTGCCAGCAGCCCCGGGAGGAATCAGCCCCAGCATTTT.

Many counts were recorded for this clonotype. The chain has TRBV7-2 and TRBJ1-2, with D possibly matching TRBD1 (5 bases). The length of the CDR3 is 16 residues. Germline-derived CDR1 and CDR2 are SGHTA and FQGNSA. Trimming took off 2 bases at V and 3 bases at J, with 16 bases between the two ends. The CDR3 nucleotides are TGTGCCAGCAGCTTAAGTCGGGACGGCCGGGACTATGGCTACACCTTC. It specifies CASSLSRDGRDYGYTF.

The CDR3 reads CAWSDPYEQYF. The CDR3 region has the DNA TGTGCCTGGAGTGACCCGTACGAGCAGTACTTC. V and J are TRBV30 and TRBJ2-7; D is unresolved. This CDR3 spans 11 amino acids. Trimming stripped 1 base from V and 4 bases from J, with 5 bases between. The V gene's germline CDR1 is GTSNPN and CDR2 SVGIG (reference sequence).

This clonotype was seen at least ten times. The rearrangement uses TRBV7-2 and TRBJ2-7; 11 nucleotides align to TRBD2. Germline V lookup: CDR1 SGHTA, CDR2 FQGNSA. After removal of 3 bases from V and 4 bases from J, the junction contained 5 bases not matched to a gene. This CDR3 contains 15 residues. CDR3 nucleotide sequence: TGTGCCAGCAGCTTGACACTAGCGGGAGTGTACGAGCAGTACTTC. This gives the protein CASSLTLAGVYEQYF.

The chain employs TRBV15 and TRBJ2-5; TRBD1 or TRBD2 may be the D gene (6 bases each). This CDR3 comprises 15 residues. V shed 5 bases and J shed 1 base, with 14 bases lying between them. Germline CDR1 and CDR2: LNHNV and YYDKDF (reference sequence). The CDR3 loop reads CATSHPGALQETQYF. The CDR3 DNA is TGTGCCACCAGCCACCCGGGGGCCCTCCAAGAGACCCAGTACTTC.

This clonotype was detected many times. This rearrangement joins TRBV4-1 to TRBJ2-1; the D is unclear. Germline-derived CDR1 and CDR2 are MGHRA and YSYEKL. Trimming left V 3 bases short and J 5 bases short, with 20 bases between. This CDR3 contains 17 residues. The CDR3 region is CASSHTVATPMDNEQFF. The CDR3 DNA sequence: TGCGCCAGCAGCCACACTGTAGCCACCCCAATGGACAATGAGCAGTTCTTC.

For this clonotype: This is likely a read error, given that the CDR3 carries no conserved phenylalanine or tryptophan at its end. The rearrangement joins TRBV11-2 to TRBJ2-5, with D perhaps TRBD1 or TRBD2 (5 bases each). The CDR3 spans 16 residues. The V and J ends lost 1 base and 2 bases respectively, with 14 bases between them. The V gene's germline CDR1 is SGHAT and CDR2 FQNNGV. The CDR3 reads CASSLGGGEGQETQYS. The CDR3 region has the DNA TGTGCCAGCAGCTTAGGTGGGGGAGAAGGGCAAGAGACCCAGTACTCC.

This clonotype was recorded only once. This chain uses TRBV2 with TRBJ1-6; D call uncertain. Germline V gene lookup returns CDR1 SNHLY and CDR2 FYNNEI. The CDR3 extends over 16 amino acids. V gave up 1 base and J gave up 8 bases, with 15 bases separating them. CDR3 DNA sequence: TGTGCCAGCAGTGAAGTTGGCCCTGGCGCGGATTCACCCCTCCACTTT. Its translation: CASSEVGPGADSPLHF.

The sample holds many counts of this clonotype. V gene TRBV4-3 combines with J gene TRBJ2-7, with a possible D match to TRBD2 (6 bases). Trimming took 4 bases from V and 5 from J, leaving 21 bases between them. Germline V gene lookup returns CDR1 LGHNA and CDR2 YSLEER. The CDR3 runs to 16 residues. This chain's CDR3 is CASSPTTGLSSNEQYF. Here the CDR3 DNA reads TGCGCCAGCAGCCCGACCACGGGACTCTCGAGTAACGAGCAGTACTTC.

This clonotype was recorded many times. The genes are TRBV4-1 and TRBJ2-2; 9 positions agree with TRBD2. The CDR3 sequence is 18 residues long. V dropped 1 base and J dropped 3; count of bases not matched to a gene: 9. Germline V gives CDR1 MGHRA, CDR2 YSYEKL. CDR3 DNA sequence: TGCGCCAGCAGCCAAGTTGTAAGCGGGGGGCCCTACACCGGGGAGCTGTTTTTT. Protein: CASSQVVSGGPYTGELFF.

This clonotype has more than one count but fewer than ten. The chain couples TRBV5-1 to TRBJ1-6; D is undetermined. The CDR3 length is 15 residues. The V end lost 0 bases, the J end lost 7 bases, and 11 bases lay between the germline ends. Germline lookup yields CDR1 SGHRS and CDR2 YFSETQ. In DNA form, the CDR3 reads TGCGCCAGCAGCTTGGCCATGAGATCAAATTCACCCCTCCACTTT. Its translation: CASSLAMRSNSPLHF. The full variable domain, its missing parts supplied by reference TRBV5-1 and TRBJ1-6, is KAGVTQTPRYLIKTRGQQVTLSCSPISGHRSVSWYQQTPGQGLQFLFEYFSETQRNKGNFPGRFSGRQFSNSRSEMNVSTLELGDSALYLCASSLAMRSNSPLHFGNGTRLTVT.

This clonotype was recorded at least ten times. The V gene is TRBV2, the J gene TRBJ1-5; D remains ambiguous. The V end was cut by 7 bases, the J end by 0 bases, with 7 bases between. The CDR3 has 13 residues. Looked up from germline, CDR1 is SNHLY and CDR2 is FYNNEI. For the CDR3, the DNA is TGTGCCAGCACTGGAGATAGCAATCAGCCCCAGCATTTT. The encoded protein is CASTGDSNQPQHF.

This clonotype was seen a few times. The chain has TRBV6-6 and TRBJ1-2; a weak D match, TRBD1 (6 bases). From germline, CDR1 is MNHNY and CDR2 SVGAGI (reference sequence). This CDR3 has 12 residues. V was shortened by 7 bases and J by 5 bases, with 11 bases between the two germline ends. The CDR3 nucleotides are TGTGCCAGCACGACAGGCGGTTATGGCTACACCTTC. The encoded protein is CASTTGGYGYTF.

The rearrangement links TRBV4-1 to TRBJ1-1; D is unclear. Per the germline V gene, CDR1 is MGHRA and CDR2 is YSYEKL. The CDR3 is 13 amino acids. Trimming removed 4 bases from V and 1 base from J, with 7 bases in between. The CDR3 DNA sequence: TGCGCCAGCAGCCCCCCTGGGAACACTGAAGCTTTCTTT. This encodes CASSPPGNTEAFF.

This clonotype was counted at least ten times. In DNA, the CDR3 is TGTGCCAGCAGCTTAGAGGGCAGGGGCGGCGAGCAGTACTTC. The encoded protein is CASSLEGRGGEQYF. V and J are TRBV7-8 and TRBJ2-7, with a possible D match to TRBD1 (6 bases). The germline V gene has CDR1 SGHVS and CDR2 FQNEAQ. Trimming shortened V by 1 base and J by 6 bases, and 13 bases separated the two germline ends. The CDR3 contains 14 residues.

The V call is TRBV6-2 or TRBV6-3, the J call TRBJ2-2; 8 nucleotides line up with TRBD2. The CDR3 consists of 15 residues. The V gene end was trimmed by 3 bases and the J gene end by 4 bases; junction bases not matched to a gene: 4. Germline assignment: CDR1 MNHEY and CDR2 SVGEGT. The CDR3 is CASSYAGGSTGELFF. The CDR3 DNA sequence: TGTGCCAGCAGTTATGCGGGAGGAAGCACCGGGGAGCTGTTTTTT.

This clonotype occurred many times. The CDR3: CASAAGETYYEQYF. DNA of the CDR3: TGTGCCTCAGCCGCCGGGGAAACCTACTACGAGCAGTACTTC. V gene TRBV19 combines with J gene TRBJ2-7; perhaps TRBD2 as D (5 bases). The CDR3 totals 14 residues. V was pared by 11 bases and J by 3 bases, with 20 bases between. Germline V gene lookup returns CDR1 LNHDA and CDR2 SQIVND (reference sequence).

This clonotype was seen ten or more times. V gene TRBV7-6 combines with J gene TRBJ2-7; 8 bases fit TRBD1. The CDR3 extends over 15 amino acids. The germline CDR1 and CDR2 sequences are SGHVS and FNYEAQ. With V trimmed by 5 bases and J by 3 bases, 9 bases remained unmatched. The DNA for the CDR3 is TGTGCCAGCAGCCGCTCAGGGGGCTCTGTCTACGAGCAGTACTTC. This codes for CASSRSGGSVYEQYF.

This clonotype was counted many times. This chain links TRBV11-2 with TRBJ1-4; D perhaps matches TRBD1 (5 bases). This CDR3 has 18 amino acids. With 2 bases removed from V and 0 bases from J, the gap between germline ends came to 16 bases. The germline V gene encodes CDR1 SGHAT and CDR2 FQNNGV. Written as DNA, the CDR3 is TGTGCCAGCAGCTTAAAAGGTCTGGGGCGGGCAACTAATGAAAAACTGTTTTTT. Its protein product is CASSLKGLGRATNEKLFF.